These 20 T cell receptor beta chains were sequenced from one sample in a study of shared T cell receptors in the human thymus. Profiled with immunoSEQ multiplex PCR; TCRdb holds only in-frame clones, not every one. The sample shows hundreds of thousands of clones, roughly 94% of them seen only once. Sequencing was performed on thymocytes. These receptors all come from a human donor.

V gene TRBV5-5 combines with J gene TRBJ2-7; TRBD1 matches at 10 bases. V lost 0 bases to trimming and J lost 5 bases; unmatched junction nucleotides: 5. Germline CDR1 is SGHKS and CDR2 is YYEKEE (reference sequence). The CDR3 runs to 15 residues. The CDR3 nucleotides are TGTGCCAGCAGCTTGGCGGGACAGGGGACACACGAGCAGTACTTC. This codes for CASSLAGQGTHEQYF.

CDR3 sequence: CASTQLAALTDTQYF. CDR3 DNA: TGTGCCAGCACCCAACTAGCGGCCCTCACAGATACGCAGTATTTT. The chain links TRBV28 to TRBJ2-3; TRBD2 matches 8 bases. The CDR3 is made up of 15 amino acids. V shed 7 bases and J 2 bases; nucleotides not matched to a gene: 8. The germline V gene encodes CDR1 MDHEN and CDR2 SYDVKM.

The chain uses TRBV30 and TRBJ2-1; D possibly corresponds to TRBD2 (6 bases). V dropped 1 base and J dropped 4 bases, with 11 bases sitting between them. In germline, CDR1 is GTSNPN, CDR2 SVGIG (reference sequence). This CDR3 has 14 amino acids. This chain's CDR3 is CAWSGVAGYNEQFF. The CDR3 bases are TGTGCCTGGAGTGGGGTGGCGGGATACAATGAGCAGTTCTTC.

This chain joins TRBV9 and TRBJ2-6; no reliable D call. The CDR3 spans 14 residues. Looked up from germline, CDR1 is SGDLS and CDR2 is YYNGEE. The germline V and J ends were trimmed by 3 bases and 1 base, with 5 bases remaining between them. The CDR3 nucleotides read TGTGCCAGCAGCGGGGGATCTGGGGCCAACGTCCTGACTTTC. It translates to CASSGGSGANVLTF.

The chain carries TRBV11-2 and TRBJ2-2, with TRBD2 matching 10 bases. This CDR3 has 19 amino acids. Germline values: CDR1 SGHAT, CDR2 FQNNGV. With 1 base clipped from V and 4 bases from J, the junction kept 12 bases outside the gene matches. The CDR3 protein is CASSLGETSGCSSTGELFF. The CDR3 region has the DNA TGTGCCAGCAGCTTAGGTGAGACTAGCGGGTGTAGTTCCACCGGGGAGCTGTTTTTT.

DNA for the CDR3: TGCGCCAGCAGTGAGTCGAGAAAGACCTCAACGGTTAATGAGCAGTTCTTC. Protein sequence: CASSESRKTSTVNEQFF. The J gene is TRBJ2-1, the V gene TRBV10-2; D is unclear. From germline, CDR1 is WSHSY and CDR2 SAAADI. This CDR3 has 17 residues. Trimming removed 0 bases from V and 7 bases from J, with 19 bases in between.

V and J are TRBV7-2 and TRBJ2-3; D not resolved. The germline V and J ends were trimmed by 7 bases and 5 bases, with 10 bases remaining between them. Germline V lookup: CDR1 SGHTA, CDR2 FQGNSA. The length of the CDR3 is 12 residues. Here the CDR3 reads CASTPKEDTQYF. CDR3 sequence (DNA): TGTGCCAGCACCCCCAAAGAAGATACGCAGTATTTT.

DNA of the CDR3: TGTGCCAGCAGTTTATCAAACCACCGGCGGAGGCTCGGACTAGCGGCCACAGATACGCAGTATTTT. This gives the protein CASSLSNHRRRLGLAATDTQYF. V and J are TRBV27 and TRBJ2-3; TRBD2 aligns across 10 bases. The CDR3 has 22 residues. Unmatched junction bases numbered 20, after V lost 0 bases and J lost 2 bases. Germline-derived CDR1 and CDR2 are MNHEY and SMNVEV (reference sequence).

The chain recombines TRBV5-6 with TRBJ2-7; 7 nucleotides agree with TRBD1. The CDR3 has 14 amino acids. Germline values: CDR1 SGHDT, CDR2 YYEEEE. V lost 2 bases, J lost 4 bases, and 6 bases stayed unmatched. The CDR3 loop is CASSFRDRDYEQYF. CDR3 in DNA: TGTGCCAGCAGCTTCCGGGACAGAGATTACGAGCAGTACTTC.

The V and J genes are TRBV19 and TRBJ2-7; 11 nucleotides line up with TRBD1. This CDR3 has 14 amino acids. Germline V gene data show CDR1 as LNHDA and CDR2 as SQIVND (reference sequence). The V gene end was trimmed by 9 bases and the J gene end by 3 bases; junction bases not matched to a gene: 7. The CDR3 is CASSGQGAYYEQYF. CDR3 bases: TGTGCCAGCTCAGGACAGGGGGCATACTACGAGCAGTACTTC.

This clone came up a few times. This sequence joins TRBV23-1 and TRBJ1-3; D remains ambiguous. TRBV23-1 is noted as an ORF with a role that remains uncertain. Trimming removed 6 bases at V and 1 base at J, with 4 bases between. The CDR3 contains 12 residues. CDR3 in amino acids: CASSFSGNTIYF. CDR3 in DNA: TGCGCCAGCAGCTTTTCTGGAAACACCATATATTTT.

The chain combines TRBV21-1 with TRBJ2-1; TRBD1 reflects the table's D call only, with no check against the DNA. TRBV21-1 is shown as a pseudogene. The CDR3 is 15 amino acids. This CDR3 is CASSNKGQAYNEQFF. Written as DNA, the CDR3 is TGTGCCAGCAGCAATAAAGGACAGGCCTACAATGAGCAGTTCTTC.

This chain connects TRBV19 to TRBJ1-1; D is unresolved. CDR3 length: 15 residues. CDR1 LNHDA and CDR2 SQIVND come from the germline V gene (reference sequence). Trimming took off 5 bases at V and 2 bases at J, with 15 bases between the two ends. Here the CDR3 reads CASSLGGKPNTEAFF. The CDR3 DNA is TGTGCCAGTAGTTTGGGCGGGAAACCTAACACTGAAGCTTTCTTT.

This sequence joins TRBV27 and TRBJ2-5; 15 bases match TRBD2. The CDR3 has 18 residues. Per the germline V gene, CDR1 is MNHEY and CDR2 is SMNVEV (reference sequence). The V segment lost 4 bases and the J segment 3 bases; nucleotides outside the gene matches: 9. The CDR3 nucleotides are TGTGCCAGCAGTTCGCCCCCAGGACTAGCGGGAGGGGAAGAGACCCAGTACTTC. Translating it yields CASSSPPGLAGGEETQYF.

J is TRBJ2-3 and V is TRBV28; D is uncertain. This CDR3 contains 15 residues. Germline CDR1 MDHEN, CDR2 SYDVKM. V was clipped by 4 bases and J by 5 bases, with 16 bases between them. DNA of the CDR3: TGTGCCAGCAGTTGGTTCCAGGATGGTGGAGATACGCAGTATTTT. Translating gives CASSWFQDGGDTQYF.

This sequence joins TRBV6-5 and TRBJ1-1; D is ambiguous. The CDR3 has 15 residues. V lost 4 bases, J lost 3 bases, and 15 bases lay in between. Germline values: CDR1 MNHEY, CDR2 SVGAGI. In DNA, the CDR3 is TGTGCCAGCAGTTCCCAGGCCCTAGAGTACACTGAAGCTTTCTTT. Translation gives CASSSQALEYTEAFF.

The rearrangement joins TRBV4-1 to TRBJ1-2; 8 bases align to TRBD1. Trimming took 1 base from V and 2 from J; bases not matched to a gene: 3. This CDR3 region has 15 residues. From germline, CDR1 is MGHRA and CDR2 YSYEKL. In DNA, the CDR3 is TGCGCCAGCAGCCAAGTTACAGGGGGGAACTATGGCTACACCTTC. Amino acids: CASSQVTGGNYGYTF.

The chain couples TRBV7-3 to TRBJ2-1; TRBD2 aligns across 8 bases. The CDR3 extends over 14 amino acids. Germline-derived CDR1 and CDR2 are SGHTA and FQGTGA. Trimming cost V 5 bases and J 4 bases; bases outside gene matches: 4. The CDR3: CASSPGRVYNEQFF. In nucleotides, the CDR3 is TGTGCCAGCAGCCCCGGGAGGGTTTACAATGAGCAGTTCTTC.

The rearrangement uses TRBV30 and TRBJ2-2; 7 bases agree with TRBD1. The CDR3 length is 15 residues. Germline trimming cut 3 bases from V and 5 bases from J; bases unmatched to any gene: 9. Germline V gene data show CDR1 as GTSNPN and CDR2 as SVGIG (reference sequence). The DNA for the CDR3 is TGTGCCTGGAGCTTACAAACAGGGGAGACCGGGGAGCTGTTTTTT. As protein: CAWSLQTGETGELFF.

The rearrangement links TRBV18 to TRBJ1-1; D uncertain. Germline V lookup: CDR1 KGHSH, CDR2 LQKENI. This CDR3 has 14 residues. Trimming shortened V by 3 bases and J by 1 base, and 9 bases separated the two germline ends. The CDR3, as DNA: TGTGCCAGCTCACCGGTGGTTGGGAACACTGAAGCTTTCTTT. Protein sequence: CASSPVVGNTEAFF.